The T cell receptor (beta chain) under discussion was sequenced for a study of T cells in Graves' hyperthyroidism and ophthalmopathy. RNA transcripts were the template for amplifying TCR beta CDR3 regions. An initial round of RT-PCR targeting the TCR CDR3 relied on the HTBI primer set. TCRdb used MiXCR to reprocess the multiplex PCR reads, holding one entry per CDR3 protein. Of more than 450,000 distinct CDR3 sequences in the sample, nearly 20% were seen once. V was clipped by 6 bases and J by 7 bases, with 9 bases between them. The CDR3 runs to 11 residues. The germline CDR1 and CDR2 sequences are MNHEY and SMNVEV (reference sequence). This clonotype was found a few times.

The TCR originated in a man in his forties with Graves' ophthalmopathy. V usage is TRBV27 and J usage is TRBJ1-2; D gene ambiguous. Sequenced input: blood. CDR3: CASRLNGGYTF. The CDR3 DNA follows: TGTGCCAGCAGACTTAACGGTGGCTACACCTTC.